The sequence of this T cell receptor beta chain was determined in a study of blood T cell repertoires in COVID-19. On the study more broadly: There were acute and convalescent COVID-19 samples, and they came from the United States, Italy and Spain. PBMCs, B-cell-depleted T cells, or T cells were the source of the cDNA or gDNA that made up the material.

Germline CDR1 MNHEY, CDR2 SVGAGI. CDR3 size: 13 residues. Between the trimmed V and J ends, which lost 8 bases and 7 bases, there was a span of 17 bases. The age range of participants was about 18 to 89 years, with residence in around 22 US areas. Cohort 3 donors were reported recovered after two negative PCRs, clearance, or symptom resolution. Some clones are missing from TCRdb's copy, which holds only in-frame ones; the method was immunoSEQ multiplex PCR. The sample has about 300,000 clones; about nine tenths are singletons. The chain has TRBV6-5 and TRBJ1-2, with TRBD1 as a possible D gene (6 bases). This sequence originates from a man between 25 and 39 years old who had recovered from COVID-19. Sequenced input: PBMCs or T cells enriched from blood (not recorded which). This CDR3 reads CASQAAGAVGYTF. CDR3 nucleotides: TGTGCCAGCCAGGCCGCGGGGGCTGTTGGCTACACCTTC.